This T cell receptor beta chain was retrieved from a study of T cells in Graves' hyperthyroidism and ophthalmopathy. Amplified TCR beta CDR3 regions derived from RNA transcripts. Initially, a first-round RT-PCR of the TCR CDR3 employed the HTBI primer set. TCRdb used MiXCR to reprocess the multiplex PCR reads, holding one entry per CDR3 protein. This sample has about 59,000 distinct CDR3 sequences; roughly 58% occur once, and the top ten carry approximately 3.4%. Many counts were recorded for this clonotype. The trim removed 1 base at V and 10 bases at J, leaving 4 bases unmatched. The CDR3 runs 14 residues. The germline V gene has CDR1 LGHDT and CDR2 YNNKEL (reference sequence). Pregnant or lactating patients were excluded, as were those with uncontrolled infection or other autoimmune disease. Cells are PBMCs isolated from over 7.5 ml of fresh blood.

The V gene is TRBV3-1, the J gene TRBJ1-6; 7 bases are shared with TRBD1. The clonotype comes from a woman aged 55-69 years with Graves' ophthalmopathy. Sequencing was carried out using blood. DNA for the CDR3: TGTGCCAGCAGCCAAGGACAGGGAGCCTCACCCCTCCACTTT. Protein: CASSQGQGASPLHF. The entire variable domain, with the rest obtained from reference TRBV3-1 and TRBJ1-6, is as follows: DTAVSQTPKYLVTQMGNDKSIKCEQNLGHDTMYWYKQDSKKFLKIMFSYNNKELIINETVPNRFSPKSPDKAHLNLHINSLELGDSAVYFCASSQGQGASPLHFGNGTRLTVT.